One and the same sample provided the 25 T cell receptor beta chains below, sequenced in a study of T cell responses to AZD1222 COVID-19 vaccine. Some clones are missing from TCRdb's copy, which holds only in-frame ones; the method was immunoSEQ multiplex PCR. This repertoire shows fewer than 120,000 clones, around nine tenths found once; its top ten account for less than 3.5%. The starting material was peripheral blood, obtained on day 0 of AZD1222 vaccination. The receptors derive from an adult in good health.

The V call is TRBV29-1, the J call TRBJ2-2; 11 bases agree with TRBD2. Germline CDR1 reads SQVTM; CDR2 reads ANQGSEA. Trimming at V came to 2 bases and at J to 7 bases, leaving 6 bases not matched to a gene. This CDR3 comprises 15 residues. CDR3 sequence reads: CSVEHTSGSGGELFF. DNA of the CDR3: TGCAGCGTTGAACACACTAGCGGGAGCGGCGGGGAGCTGTTTTTT.

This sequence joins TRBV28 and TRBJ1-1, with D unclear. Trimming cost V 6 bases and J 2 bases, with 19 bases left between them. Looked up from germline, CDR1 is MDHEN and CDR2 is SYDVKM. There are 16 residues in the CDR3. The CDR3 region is CASRFLSSGVNTEAFF. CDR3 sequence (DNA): TGTGCCAGCAGATTCCTTAGCTCCGGGGTTAACACTGAAGCTTTCTTT.

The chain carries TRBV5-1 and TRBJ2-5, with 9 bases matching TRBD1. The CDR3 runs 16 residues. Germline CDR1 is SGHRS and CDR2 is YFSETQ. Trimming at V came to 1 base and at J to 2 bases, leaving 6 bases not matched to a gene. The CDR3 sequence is CASSLLGTGYQETQYF. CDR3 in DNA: TGCGCCAGCAGCTTGCTCGGGACAGGGTATCAAGAGACCCAGTACTTC.

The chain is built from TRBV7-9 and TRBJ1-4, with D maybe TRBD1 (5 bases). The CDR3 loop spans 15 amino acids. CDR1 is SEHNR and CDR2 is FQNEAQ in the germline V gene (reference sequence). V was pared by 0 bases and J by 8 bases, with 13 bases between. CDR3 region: CASSLAAGTREKLFF. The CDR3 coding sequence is TGTGCCAGCAGCTTAGCGGCAGGGACGCGGGAAAAACTGTTTTTT.

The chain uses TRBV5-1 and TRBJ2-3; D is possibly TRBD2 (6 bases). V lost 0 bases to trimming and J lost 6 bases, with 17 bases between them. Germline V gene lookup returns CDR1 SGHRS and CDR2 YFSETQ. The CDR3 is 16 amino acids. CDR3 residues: CASSLGPPSGVDTQYF. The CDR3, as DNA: TGCGCCAGCAGCTTGGGCCCCCCTTCGGGGGTGGATACGCAGTATTTT. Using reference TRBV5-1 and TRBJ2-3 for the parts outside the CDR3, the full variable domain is KAGVTQTPRYLIKTRGQQVTLSCSPISGHRSVSWYQQTPGQGLQFLFEYFSETQRNKGNFPGRFSGRQFSNSRSEMNVSTLELGDSALYLCASSLGPPSGVDTQYFGPGTRLTVL.

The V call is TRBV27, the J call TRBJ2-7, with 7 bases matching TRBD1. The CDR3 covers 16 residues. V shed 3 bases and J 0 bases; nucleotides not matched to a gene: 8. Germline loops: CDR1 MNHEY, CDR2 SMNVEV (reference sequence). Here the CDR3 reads CASSLGRGYFSYEQYF. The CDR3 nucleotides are TGTGCCAGCAGTTTGGGCAGGGGGTACTTCTCCTACGAGCAGTACTTC.

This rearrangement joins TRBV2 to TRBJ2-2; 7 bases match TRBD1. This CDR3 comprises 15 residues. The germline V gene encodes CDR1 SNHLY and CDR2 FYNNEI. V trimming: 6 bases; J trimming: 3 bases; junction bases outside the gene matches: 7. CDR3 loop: CASSRQGTDTGELFF. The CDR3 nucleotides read TGTGCCAGCAGCAGACAGGGAACGGACACCGGGGAGCTGTTTTTT.

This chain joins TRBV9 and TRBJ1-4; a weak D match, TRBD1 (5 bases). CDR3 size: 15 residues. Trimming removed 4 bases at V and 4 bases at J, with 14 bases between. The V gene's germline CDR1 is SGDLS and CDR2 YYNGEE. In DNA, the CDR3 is TGTGCCAGCAGCACCCGGGGCAGTTTTAATGAAAAACTGTTTTTT. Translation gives CASSTRGSFNEKLFF. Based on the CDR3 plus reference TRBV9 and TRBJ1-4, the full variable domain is DSGVTQTPKHLITATGQRVTLRCSPRSGDLSVYWYQQSLDQGLQFLIQYYNGEERAKGNILERFSAQQFPDLHSELNLSSLELGDSALYFCASSTRGSFNEKLFFGSGTQLSVL.

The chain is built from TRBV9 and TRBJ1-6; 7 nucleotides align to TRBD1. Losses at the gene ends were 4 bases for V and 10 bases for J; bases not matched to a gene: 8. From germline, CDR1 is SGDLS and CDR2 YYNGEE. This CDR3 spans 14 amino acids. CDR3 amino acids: CASSLTGNRSPLHF. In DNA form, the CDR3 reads TGTGCCAGCAGCTTGACAGGGAACCGATCACCCCTCCACTTT.

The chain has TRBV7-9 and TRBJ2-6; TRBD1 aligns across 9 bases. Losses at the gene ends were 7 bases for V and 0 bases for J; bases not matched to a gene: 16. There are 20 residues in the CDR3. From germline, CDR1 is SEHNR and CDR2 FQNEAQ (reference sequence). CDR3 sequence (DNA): TGTGCCAGCACCCACTCGGACAGGGGCCTTTGGGGCTCTGGGGCCAACGTCCTGACTTTC. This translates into CASTHSDRGLWGSGANVLTF.

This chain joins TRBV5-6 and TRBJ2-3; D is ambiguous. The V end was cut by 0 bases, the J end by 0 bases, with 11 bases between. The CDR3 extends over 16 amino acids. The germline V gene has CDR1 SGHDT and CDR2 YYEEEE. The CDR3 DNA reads TGTGCCAGCAGCTTGGGTGTCGGTACTAGCACAGATACGCAGTATTTT. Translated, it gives CASSLGVGTSTDTQYF.

This CDR3 reads CASSPASGTYEQYF. Written as DNA, the CDR3 is TGTGCCAGCTCACCGGCTAGCGGTACCTACGAGCAGTACTTC. The chain links TRBV18 to TRBJ2-7, with 7 bases aligning to TRBD2. The J segment lost 2 bases and the V segment lost 3 bases, leaving 4 bases of the junction unmatched. The CDR3 contains 14 residues. Germline loops: CDR1 KGHSH, CDR2 LQKENI.

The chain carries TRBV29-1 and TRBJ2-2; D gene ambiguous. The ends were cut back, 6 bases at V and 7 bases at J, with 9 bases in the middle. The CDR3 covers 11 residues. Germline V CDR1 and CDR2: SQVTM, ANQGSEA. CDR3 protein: CSVRLLGELFF. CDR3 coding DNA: TGCAGCGTCCGTTTGCTCGGGGAGCTGTTTTTT.

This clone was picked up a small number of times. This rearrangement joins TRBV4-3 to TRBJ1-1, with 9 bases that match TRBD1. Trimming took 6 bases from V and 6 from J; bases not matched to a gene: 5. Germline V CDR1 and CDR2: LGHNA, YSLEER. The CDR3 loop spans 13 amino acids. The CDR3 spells CASRGTGMAEAFF. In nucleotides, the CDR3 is TGCGCCAGCAGGGGGACAGGGATGGCTGAAGCTTTCTTT.

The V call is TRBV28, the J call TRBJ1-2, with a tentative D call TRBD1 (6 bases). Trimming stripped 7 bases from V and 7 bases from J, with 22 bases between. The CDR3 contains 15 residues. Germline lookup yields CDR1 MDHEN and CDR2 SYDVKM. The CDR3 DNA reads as TGTGCCAGCACCCCCGGGGGGGGCGAAGGGATTGGCTACACCTTC. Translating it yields CASTPGGGEGIGYTF.

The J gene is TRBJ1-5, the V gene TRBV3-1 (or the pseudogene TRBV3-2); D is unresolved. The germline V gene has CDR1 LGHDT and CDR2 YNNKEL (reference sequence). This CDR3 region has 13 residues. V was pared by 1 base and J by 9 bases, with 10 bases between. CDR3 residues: CASSQGRPGPQHF. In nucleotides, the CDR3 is TGTGCCAGCAGCCAAGGGCGCCCAGGGCCCCAGCATTTT.

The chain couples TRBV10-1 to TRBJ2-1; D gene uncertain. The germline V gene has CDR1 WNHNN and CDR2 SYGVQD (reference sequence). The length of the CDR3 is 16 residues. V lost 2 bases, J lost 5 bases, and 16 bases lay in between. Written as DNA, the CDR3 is TGCGCCAGCAGTGAGGGCCGCACGCTTCCCGACAATGAGCAGTTCTTC. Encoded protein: CASSEGRTLPDNEQFF.

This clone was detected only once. The CDR3 DNA reads TGTGCCAGTTCCAGCCTCGTACCGGGACAGGGGGCTGGAAAACTGTTTTTT. It yields the protein CASSSLVPGQGAGKLFF. The chain combines TRBV19 with TRBJ1-4, with 12 positions matching TRBD1. The CDR3 runs to 17 residues. Trimming removed 8 bases from V and 10 bases from J; junction bases left unmatched: 17. Germline V lookup: CDR1 LNHDA, CDR2 SQIVND (reference sequence).

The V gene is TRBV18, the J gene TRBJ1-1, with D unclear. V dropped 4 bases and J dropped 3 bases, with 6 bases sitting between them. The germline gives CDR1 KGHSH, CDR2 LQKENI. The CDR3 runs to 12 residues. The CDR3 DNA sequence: TGTGCCAGCTCACAGAGGGACACTGAAGCTTTCTTT. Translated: CASSQRDTEAFF.

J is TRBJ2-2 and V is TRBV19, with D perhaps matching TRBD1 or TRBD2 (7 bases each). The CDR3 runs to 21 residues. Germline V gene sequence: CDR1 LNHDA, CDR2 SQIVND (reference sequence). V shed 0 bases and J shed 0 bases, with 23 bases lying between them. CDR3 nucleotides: TGTGCCAGTAGTATAGATTGGTCGGCAGGGGGAGCGGGGCCGAACACCGGGGAGCTGTTTTTT. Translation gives CASSIDWSAGGAGPNTGELFF.

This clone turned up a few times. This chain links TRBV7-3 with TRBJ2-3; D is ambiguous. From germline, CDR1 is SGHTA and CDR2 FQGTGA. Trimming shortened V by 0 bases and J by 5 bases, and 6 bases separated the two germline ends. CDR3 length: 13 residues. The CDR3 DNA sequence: TGTGCCAGCAGCTTAACCGTTGGAGATACGCAGTATTTT. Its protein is CASSLTVGDTQYF.

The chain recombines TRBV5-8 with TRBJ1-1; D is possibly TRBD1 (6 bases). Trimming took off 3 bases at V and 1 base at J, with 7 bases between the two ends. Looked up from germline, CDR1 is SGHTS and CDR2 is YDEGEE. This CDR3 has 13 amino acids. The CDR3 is CASSSGQNTEAFF. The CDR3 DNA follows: TGTGCCAGCAGCTCGGGACAGAACACTGAAGCTTTCTTT.

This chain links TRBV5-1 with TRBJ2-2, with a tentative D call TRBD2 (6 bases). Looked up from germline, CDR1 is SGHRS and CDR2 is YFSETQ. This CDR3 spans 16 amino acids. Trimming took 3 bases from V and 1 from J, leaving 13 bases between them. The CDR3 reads CASSSTSSRNTGELFF. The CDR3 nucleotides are TGCGCCAGCAGCTCCACTAGCTCCAGGAACACCGGGGAGCTGTTTTTT.

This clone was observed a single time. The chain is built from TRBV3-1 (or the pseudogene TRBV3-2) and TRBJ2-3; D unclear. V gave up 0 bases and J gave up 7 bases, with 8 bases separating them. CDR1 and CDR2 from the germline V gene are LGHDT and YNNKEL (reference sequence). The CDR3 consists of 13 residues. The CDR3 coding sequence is TGTGCCAGCAGCCAAGATAATGGGAATACGCAGTATTTT. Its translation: CASSQDNGNTQYF.

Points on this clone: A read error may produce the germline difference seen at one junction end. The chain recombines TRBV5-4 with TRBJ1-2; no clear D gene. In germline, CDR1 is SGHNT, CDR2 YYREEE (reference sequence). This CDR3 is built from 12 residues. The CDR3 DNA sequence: TGTGCCAGCAGCTCCTCACCGTCCAGTTTCTCTTTC. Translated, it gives CASSSSPSSFSF.